This T cell receptor (beta chain) was retrieved from a study of cytomegalovirus exposure and HLA in healthy donors. Germline CDR1 and CDR2: SGDLS and YYNGEE. This CDR3 is 16 amino acids long. V lost 0 bases to trimming and J lost 2 bases; unmatched junction nucleotides: 4. Both 60 Vbeta primers and 13 Jbeta primers went into the PCR. Authors' data handling: The authors later counted roughly 76 million unique TCR beta chains, 9.5 million to 13 million of them shared. Assay used: immunoSEQ multiplex PCR; TCRdb lists only in-frame clones, some missing. V, J and clone size are taken as reported in that table, and D and trimming were inferred from the DNA itself. Here the sample table reports approximately 110,000 clones.

Sample: PBMCs. This clonotype was obtained from a man between 18 and 35 years old in good health and CMV-seronegative. The chain uses TRBV9 and TRBJ2-5, with TRBD2 identical over 10 bases. The chain's CDR3 is CASSVVPAGGQETQYF. The CDR3 nucleotides read TGTGCCAGCAGCGTAGTCCCAGCGGGGGGGCAAGAGACCCAGTACTTC.